The sequence of this T cell receptor (beta chain) was determined in a study of cytomegalovirus exposure and HLA in healthy donors. With 4 bases clipped from V and 12 bases from J, the junction kept 11 bases outside the gene matches. The length of the CDR3 is 14 residues. CDR1 and CDR2 from the germline V gene are SGDLS and YYNGEE. The PCR made use of 60 Vbeta and 13 Jbeta primers. TCRdb's table, derived via immunoSEQ multiplex PCR, lists solely in-frame clones and lacks some. The sample has over 70,000 clones, 65% to 75% seen once. The chain uses TRBV9 and TRBJ2-7; 12 bases fit TRBD2. This receptor was obtained from a man in his thirties or forties in good health and CMV-seronegative. Sequencing input: PBMCs. CDR3 nucleotides: TGTGCCAGCAGCCCGGAGACTAGCGGGAGAATACTGTACTTC. Its translation is CASSPETSGRILYF.